What follows is one T cell receptor (beta chain) and its context. Its specificity is unknown. TCRdb's table, derived via immunoSEQ multiplex PCR, lists solely in-frame clones and lacks some. The profile shows roughly 150,000 clones, about 94% of them singletons. Trimming at V came to 5 bases and at J to 7 bases, leaving 7 bases not matched to a gene. The CDR3 sequence is 14 residues long. CDR1 is SGHTA, CDR2 FQGTGA, per germline. This sample was included in a study of T cell responses to AZD1222 COVID-19 vaccine. On the study more broadly: Both about-4-week and about-12-week second-dose recipients were combined.

Study-wide points: The number of AZD1222 recipients seropositive at baseline was only five or six. After the peak T cell response, and only then, were repertoires sampled.

J is TRBJ2-1 and V is TRBV7-3; 8 nucleotides match TRBD2. The receptor was isolated from an adult in good health. Specimen: peripheral blood, collected on day 0 of AZD1222 vaccination. CDR3 in amino acids: CASSASGRWNEQFF. The CDR3 coding sequence is TGTGCCAGCAGCGCGAGCGGGAGATGGAATGAGCAGTTCTTC.